This TCR beta chain was observed in a study of Graves' ophthalmopathy and Graves' hyperthyroidism. Study information: The stable label applied to hyperthyroidism with no ophthalmopathy within 18 months of follow-up.

Transcripts of RNA were the source for amplifying TCR beta CDR3 regions. The first-round RT-PCR employed HTBI primers together with the Qiagen OneStep RT-PCR kit. A multiplex PCR was then performed as the second round. TCRdb called the multiplex PCR reads again in MiXCR, with one record for every CDR3 protein. Among over a million distinct CDR3 sequences listed, 36% were seen once. Germline CDR1 is SQVTM and CDR2 is ANQGSEA. Trimming shortened V by 2 bases and J by 8 bases, and 9 bases separated the two germline ends. CDR3 length equals 12 residues. Recruitment covered hyperthyroidism patients aged 18 to 65 whose new diagnosis was of under 2 months' duration. This clonotype was observed a handful of times.

The sequenced sample consisted of peripheral blood or thyroid tissue (not recorded which). The TCR comes from an adult man with Graves' hyperthyroidism. V is TRBV29-1 and J is TRBJ2-2, with unresolved D. The CDR3 nucleotides read TGCAGCGTTGAATGGGGTACGGGGGAGCTGTTTTTT. The encoded protein is CSVEWGTGELFF.